Listed below are T cell receptor beta chains from one sample, sequenced in a study of CD8 T cells in ankylosing spondylitis. TCRdb itself ran the 5' RACE reads through MiXCR, one entry per CDR3 protein. This table holds around 150,000 distinct CDR3 sequences, approximately 20% found once. The sequenced material came from blood, either unsorted or a sorted T cell fraction (not recorded which). Every receptor here comes from a male donor with ankylosing spondylitis or in good health (not recorded which). CDR3s include the opening cysteine and the closing phenylalanine or tryptophan.

j_gene,v_gene,CDR3aa
TRBJ2-3,TRBV15,CATSVRQGSTDTQYF
TRBJ2-7,TRBV7-9,CASSLDAGPYEQYF
TRBJ1-5,TRBV10-2,CASSESYQPQHF
TRBJ2-7,TRBV20-1,CSARDPGLAGSYEQYF
TRBJ1-1,TRBV9,CASSIRQSDTEAFF
TRBJ2-3,TRBV20-1,CSASRGGRQEDTQYF
TRBJ2-2,TRBV5-1,CASSSTNTGELFF
TRBJ2-7,TRBV20-1,CSGSTGLQEQYF
TRBJ2-1,TRBV7-9,CASSSDREQDEQFF
TRBJ2-3,TRBV20-1,CSARDLAGGYTDTQYF
TRBJ2-7,TRBV28,CASSQRLAGVGEQYF
TRBJ2-5,TRBV29-1,CSVPQGTVETQYF
TRBJ2-7,TRBV29-1,CSCRTSGSSYEQYF
TRBJ2-3,TRBV25-1,CASSPPGAVDTQYF
TRBJ1-6,TRBV12-3/TRBV12-4,CASSSISGGNSPLHF
TRBJ2-2,TRBV5-1,CASSFPDTGELFF
TRBJ2-3,TRBV7-8,CASSLPGSENTQYF
TRBJ1-1,TRBV6-5,CASSYSLGRNTEAFF
TRBJ1-1,TRBV3-1,CASSKTNTEAFF
TRBJ1-1,TRBV12-3/TRBV12-4,CASTMGGMNTEAFF
TRBJ1-2,TRBV27,CASSSSGTGKGYTF
TRBJ2-3,TRBV7-9,CASSLNLAGVADTQYF
TRBJ2-3,TRBV12-3/TRBV12-4,CASSLGGRTQYF
TRBJ2-1,TRBV12-3/TRBV12-4,CASNLGLAVYNEQFF
TRBJ2-7,TRBV28,CASSLGGAGDHYEQYF
TRBJ2-2,TRBV6-2/TRBV6-3,CASSPPAYDTGELFF
TRBJ2-5,TRBV2,CASSQNRADQETQYF
TRBJ2-5,TRBV5-5,CASSLSFRNEETQYF
TRBJ2-7,TRBV2,CASSDVFNYEQYF
TRBJ2-2,TRBV18,CASSPPARGTSGELFF
TRBJ1-4,TRBV6-1,CASRGDRANEKLFF
TRBJ1-5,TRBV5-1,CASSFAGHPNQPQHF
TRBJ2-1,TRBV28,CASSLKTGTSGRYNEQFF
TRBJ2-7,TRBV20-1,CSASVAYEQYF
TRBJ2-3,TRBV20-1,CSAKIAPTSGRVGRWTDTQYF
TRBJ2-7,TRBV27,CASSPRTGKYEQYF
TRBJ1-5,TRBV5-6,CASSLAGREPQHF
TRBJ1-1,TRBV11-1,CASSFVWGPEAFF
TRBJ2-1,TRBV7-9,CASSLVLAEQFF
TRBJ1-5,TRBV12-3/TRBV12-4,CASSGTEGQPQHF
TRBJ2-5,TRBV15,CATSRAAGVEETQYF
TRBJ2-7,TRBV20-1,CSSLKAEENEQYF
TRBJ2-5,TRBV10-3,CAIRHVPRRETQYF
TRBJ2-7,TRBV29-1,CSVGPSSGYEQYF
TRBJ2-1,TRBV7-9,CASSLGGSAGEQFF
TRBJ2-7,TRBV24-1,CATSDPSTGTGGYEQYF
TRBJ1-1,TRBV3-1,CASTTGRGVGAFF
TRBJ2-4,TRBV28,CASRKQVLRNIQYF
TRBJ2-7,TRBV29-1,CSVAGTGTYEQYF
TRBJ1-6,TRBV20-1,CSVHGQGESPLHF
TRBJ2-1,TRBV2,CASSTGGSYNEQFF